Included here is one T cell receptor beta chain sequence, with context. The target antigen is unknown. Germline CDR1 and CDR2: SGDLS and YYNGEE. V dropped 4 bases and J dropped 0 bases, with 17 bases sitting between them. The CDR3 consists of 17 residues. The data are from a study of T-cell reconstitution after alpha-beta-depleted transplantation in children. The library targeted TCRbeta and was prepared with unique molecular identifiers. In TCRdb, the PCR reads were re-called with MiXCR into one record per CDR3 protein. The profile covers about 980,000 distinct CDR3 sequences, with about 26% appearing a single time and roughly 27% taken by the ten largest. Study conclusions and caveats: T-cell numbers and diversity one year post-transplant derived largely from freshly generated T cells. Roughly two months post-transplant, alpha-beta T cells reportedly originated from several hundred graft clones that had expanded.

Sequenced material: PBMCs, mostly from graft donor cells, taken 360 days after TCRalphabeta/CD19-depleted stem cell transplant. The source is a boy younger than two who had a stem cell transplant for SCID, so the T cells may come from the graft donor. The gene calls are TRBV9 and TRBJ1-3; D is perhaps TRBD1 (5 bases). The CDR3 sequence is CASSIPRDGSSGNTIYF. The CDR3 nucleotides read TGTGCCAGCAGCATCCCCAGGGACGGGAGCTCTGGAAACACCATATATTTT.